The 2 T cell receptor beta chains below were found in one sample sequenced in a study of T cell responses to AZD1222 COVID-19 vaccine. Data came from immunoSEQ multiplex PCR; TCRdb stores just in-frame clones and leaves some out. This table has around 80,000 clones, 87% appearing once. The sample in question was peripheral blood, obtained 28 days after the second AZD1222 dose. The receptor set was obtained from an adult who received the AZD1222 COVID-19 vaccine.

The DNA for the CDR3 is TGTGCCAGCAGCCCCCTCCGCAGGGGTTATTCACCCCTCCACTTT. As protein: CASSPLRRGYSPLHF. The V gene is TRBV3-1 (or the pseudogene TRBV3-2), the J gene TRBJ1-6, with D possibly matching TRBD1 (6 bases). Trimming removed 4 bases at V and 8 bases at J, with 15 bases between. Germline loops: CDR1 LGHDT, CDR2 YNNKEL (reference sequence). The CDR3 is made up of 15 amino acids.

This clone appeared once. The chain joins TRBV11-1 to TRBJ1-2; maybe TRBD1 (5 bases). Germline V gene data show CDR1 as SGHAT and CDR2 as FQDESV (reference sequence). CDR3 length equals 12 residues. Trimming took 4 bases from V and 4 from J, leaving 7 bases between them. This chain's CDR3 is CASSYDSYGYTF. CDR3 sequence (DNA): TGTGCCAGCAGCTACGACAGCTATGGCTACACCTTC.